This is a list of T cell receptor beta chains from one sample in a study of cytomegalovirus exposure and HLA in healthy donors. Profiled with immunoSEQ multiplex PCR; TCRdb holds only in-frame clones, not every one. The data hold about 220,000 clones, with roughly 80% observed a single time. Material for sequencing was PBMCs. All receptors derive from a man aged 35 to 55 in good health and CMV-seropositive. Both conserved end residues are part of each CDR3. D genes are given only for firm matches.

TRBV19,TRBJ1-2,TRBD1,CASMNRDRVSGYTF,TGTGCCAGCATGAACCGGGACAGGGTGAGTGGCTACACCTTC
TRBV13,TRBJ2-1,NA,CASSLGGGEGNEQFF,TGTGCCAGCAGCTTAGGAGGGGGAGAAGGGAATGAGCAGTTCTTC
TRBV7-8,TRBJ1-1,NA,CASSTGQLNTEAFF,TGTGCCAGCAGCACCGGACAGTTGAACACTGAAGCTTTCTTT
TRBV7-9,TRBJ1-4,TRBD1,CASSLVGQGRTNEKLFF,TGTGCCAGCAGCTTAGTGGGACAGGGAAGGACTAATGAAAAACTGTTTTTT
TRBV4-1,TRBJ2-7,NA,CASSSDPGLGCEQYF,TGCGCCAGCAGCTCCGACCCGGGACTTGGCTGCGAGCAGTACTTC
TRBV6-4,TRBJ2-3,NA,CASSFRGTDTQYF,TGTGCCAGCAGTTTCCGGGGGACAGATACGCAGTATTTT
TRBV19,TRBJ1-3,NA,CASSVLQQNTIYF,TGTGCCAGTAGTGTCCTACAGCAAAACACCATATATTTT
TRBV4-1,TRBJ1-5,NA,CASSGPGGRLNQPQHF,TGCGCCAGCAGCGGACCCGGGGGTCGGCTCAATCAGCCCCAGCATTTT
TRBV7-9,TRBJ2-5,NA,CSSSLARAETQYF,TGTTCCAGCAGCTTAGCCAGGGCAGAGACCCAGTACTTC
TRBV5-4,TRBJ2-1,NA,CASSNTGLSDNEQFF,TGTGCCAGCAGCAATACAGGGTTGTCCGACAATGAGCAGTTCTTC
TRBV7-8,TRBJ1-5,NA,CASSLASGGNQPQHF,TGTGCCAGCAGCTTAGCGTCAGGAGGTAATCAGCCCCAGCATTTT
TRBV28,TRBJ2-1,NA,CASSPQDRSYNEQFF,TGTGCCAGCAGTCCACAGGACCGCTCCTACAATGAGCAGTTCTTC
TRBV9,TRBJ2-2,NA,CASSVARLAGELFF,TGTGCCAGCAGCGTAGCTCGCCTAGCCGGGGAGCTGTTTTTT
TRBV19,TRBJ2-3,TRBD1,CASSISTGASTDTQYF,TGTGCCAGTAGTATCAGTACAGGGGCTAGCACAGATACGCAGTATTTT
TRBV5-4,TRBJ2-3,NA,CASRVGGRETDTQYF,TGTGCCAGCAGGGTTGGAGGGAGAGAGACAGATACGCAGTATTTT
TRBV30,TRBJ1-5,TRBD1,CAWSTGGNQPQHF,TGTGCCTGGAGTACAGGGGGCAATCAGCCCCAGCATTTT
TRBV13,TRBJ1-1,NA,CASSLGQNTEAFF,TGTGCCAGCAGCTTAGGACAGAACACTGAAGCTTTCTTT
TRBV5-1,TRBJ1-2,NA,CASSLVVGGDGYTF,TGCGCCAGCAGCTTGGTTGTAGGGGGAGATGGCTACACCTTC
TRBV7-9,TRBJ1-3,TRBD1,CASSPAGTAGNTIYF,TGTGCCAGCAGCCCCGCCGGGACAGCTGGAAACACCATATATTTT
TRBV9,TRBJ2-7,TRBD1,CASSVGGQGYEQYF,TGTGCCAGCAGCGTAGGGGGACAGGGCTACGAGCAGTACTTC
TRBV7-9,TRBJ1-1,NA,CASSSPGLLTEAFF,TGTGCCAGCAGCTCCCCGGGACTCCTCACTGAAGCTTTCTTT
TRBV18,TRBJ2-2,TRBD1,CASSPLVRRTGWEELFF,TGTGCCAGCTCACCGCTCGTCCGTCGGACAGGGTGGGAGGAGCTGTTTTTT
TRBV6-1,TRBJ2-1,TRBD1,CASSESGTGHNEQFF,TGTGCCAGCAGTGAGTCCGGGACAGGACACAATGAGCAGTTCTTC